The 5 T cell receptor beta chains below were found in one sample sequenced in a study of CD8 T cells in Susac syndrome. After extraction with the RNeasy kit, roughly 0.45 to 1 ug of the RNA was reverse transcribed using random hexamers. In TCRdb, the immunoSEQ multiplex PCR reads were re-called with MiXCR into one record per CDR3 protein. The repertoire holds roughly 200,000 distinct CDR3 sequences, with just under 95% as singletons. The sequencing sample was made of CD4+ T cells from PBMCs. These receptors were collected from a human donor in good health.

The chain carries TRBV24-1 and TRBJ2-7; D may correspond to TRBD1 or TRBD2 (5 bases each). Germline V gives CDR1 KGHDR, CDR2 SFDVKD. The V end was cut by 9 bases, the J end by 2 bases, with 13 bases between. The CDR3 runs to 13 residues. DNA for the CDR3: TGTGCCACCGGGACCCCAATGACCTACGAGCAGTACTTC. Translating it yields CATGTPMTYEQYF.

The chain couples TRBV30 to TRBJ1-2; TRBD1 aligns across 9 bases. V gave up 4 bases and J gave up 0 bases; unmatched junction bases: 3. Germline CDR1 reads GTSNPN; CDR2 reads SVGIG (reference sequence). The CDR3 is made up of 14 amino acids. The CDR3 loop reads CAWKGQGSNYGYTF. In nucleotides, the CDR3 is TGTGCCTGGAAGGGACAGGGATCTAACTATGGCTACACCTTC.

The rearrangement links TRBV29-1 to TRBJ1-1, with D possibly TRBD1 on 5 matching bases. Per the germline V gene, CDR1 is SQVTM and CDR2 is ANQGSEA. CDR3 length equals 12 residues. V lost 5 bases to trimming and J lost 1 base, with 8 bases between them. In DNA form, the CDR3 reads TGCAGCGTTCCTGGGGCGAACACTGAAGCTTTCTTT. Its protein product is CSVPGANTEAFF.

V and J are TRBV20-1 and TRBJ2-7, with 7 bases that match TRBD2. Germline loops: CDR1 DFQATT, CDR2 SNEGSKA (reference sequence). The CDR3 is 17 residues long. Trimming cost V 0 bases and J 3 bases; bases outside gene matches: 14. CDR3 loop: CSARDPVSNGRFYEQYF. The CDR3 nucleotides are TGCAGTGCTAGAGATCCGGTATCTAACGGGAGGTTCTACGAGCAGTACTTC.

This chain uses TRBV20-1 with TRBJ1-5; 7 bases fit TRBD1. V lost 5 bases to trimming and J lost 5 bases; unmatched junction nucleotides: 6. CDR3 size: 13 residues. In germline, CDR1 is DFQATT, CDR2 SNEGSKA (reference sequence). CDR3 protein: CSAPGTEYQPQHF. In nucleotides, the CDR3 is TGCAGTGCTCCCGGGACAGAATATCAGCCCCAGCATTTT.